This T cell receptor beta chain was identified during a study of patients and donors after allogeneic stem cell transplantation. TCRdb reprocessed the RT-PCR reads via MiXCR and lists one record per CDR3 protein. The sample consists of about a million distinct CDR3 sequences, roughly 18% of them appearing once. This clonotype was observed a handful of times. Trimming cost V 1 base and J 4 bases; bases outside gene matches: 8. The CDR3 runs 16 residues. Germline-derived CDR1 and CDR2 are MNHEY and SMNVEV (reference sequence). This chain links TRBV27 with TRBJ1-1, with 8 bases that match TRBD1. The receptor's source is a human donor who was either an allogeneic HSCT recipient or a stem cell or donor lymphocyte infusion donor (not recorded which). It is not recorded whose cells these are; they may come from a transplant donor. The sequenced material came from blood, either unsorted or a sorted T cell fraction (not recorded which). The CDR3 region is CASSLWKTRGPTEAFF. CDR3 in DNA: TGTGCCAGCAGTTTATGGAAAACCAGGGGGCCCACTGAAGCTTTCTTT.